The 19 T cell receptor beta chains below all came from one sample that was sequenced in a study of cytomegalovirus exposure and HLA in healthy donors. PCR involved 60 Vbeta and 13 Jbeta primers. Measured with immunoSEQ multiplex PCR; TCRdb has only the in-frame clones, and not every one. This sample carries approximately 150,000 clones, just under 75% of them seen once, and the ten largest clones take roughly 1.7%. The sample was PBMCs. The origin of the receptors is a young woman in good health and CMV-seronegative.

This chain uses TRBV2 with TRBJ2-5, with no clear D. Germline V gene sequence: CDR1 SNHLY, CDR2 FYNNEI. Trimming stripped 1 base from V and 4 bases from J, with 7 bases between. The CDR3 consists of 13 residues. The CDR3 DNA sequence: TGTGCCAGCAGTGAAGACAGCTTAGAGACCCAGTACTTC. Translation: CASSEDSLETQYF.

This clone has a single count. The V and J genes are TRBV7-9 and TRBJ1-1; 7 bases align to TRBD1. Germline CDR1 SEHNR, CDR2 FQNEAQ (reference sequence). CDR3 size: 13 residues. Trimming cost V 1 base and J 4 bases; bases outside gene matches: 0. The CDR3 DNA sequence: TGTGCCAGCAGCTTAGGACAGGGCACTGAAGCTTTCTTT. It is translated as CASSLGQGTEAFF.

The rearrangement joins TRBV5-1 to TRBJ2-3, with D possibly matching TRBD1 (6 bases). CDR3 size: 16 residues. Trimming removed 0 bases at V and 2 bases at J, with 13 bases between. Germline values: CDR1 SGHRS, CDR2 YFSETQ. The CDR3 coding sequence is TGCGCCAGCAGCTTGGCCCTGCAGGGGCACACAGATACGCAGTATTTT. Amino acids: CASSLALQGHTDTQYF.

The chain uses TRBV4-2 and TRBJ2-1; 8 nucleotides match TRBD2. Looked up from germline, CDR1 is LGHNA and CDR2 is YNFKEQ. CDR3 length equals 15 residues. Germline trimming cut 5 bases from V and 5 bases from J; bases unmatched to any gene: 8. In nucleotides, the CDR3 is TGTGCCAGCAGCTTAAGCGGGGGAGTGAACAATGAGCAGTTCTTC. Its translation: CASSLSGGVNNEQFF.

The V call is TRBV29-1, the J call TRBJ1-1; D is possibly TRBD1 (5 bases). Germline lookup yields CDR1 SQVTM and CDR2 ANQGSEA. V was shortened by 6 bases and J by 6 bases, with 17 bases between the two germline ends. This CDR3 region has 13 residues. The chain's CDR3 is CSVPPAGRAEAFF. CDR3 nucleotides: TGCAGCGTCCCCCCGGCGGGGCGCGCTGAAGCTTTCTTT.

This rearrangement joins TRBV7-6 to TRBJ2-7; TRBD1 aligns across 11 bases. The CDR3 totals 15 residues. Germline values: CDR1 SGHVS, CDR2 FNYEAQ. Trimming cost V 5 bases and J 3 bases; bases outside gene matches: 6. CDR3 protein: CASSPGTGGRYEQYV. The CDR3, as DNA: TGTGCCAGCAGCCCCGGGACAGGGGGTCGCTACGAGCAGTACGTC.

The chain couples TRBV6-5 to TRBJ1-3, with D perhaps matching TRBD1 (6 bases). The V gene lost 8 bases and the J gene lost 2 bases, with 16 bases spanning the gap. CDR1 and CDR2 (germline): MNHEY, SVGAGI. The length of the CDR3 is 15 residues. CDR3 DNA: TGTGCCAGCGCTCGAACAGGGATCGCTGGAAACACCATATATTTT. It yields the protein CASARTGIAGNTIYF.

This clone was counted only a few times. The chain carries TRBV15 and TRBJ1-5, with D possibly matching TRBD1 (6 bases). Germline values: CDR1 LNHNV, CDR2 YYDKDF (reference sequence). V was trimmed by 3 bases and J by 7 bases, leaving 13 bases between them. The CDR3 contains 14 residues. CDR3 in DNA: TGTGCCACCAGCAGTAATACAGGGAACCAGCCCCAGCATTTT. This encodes CATSSNTGNQPQHF.

CDR3 DNA sequence: TGCGCCAGCAGCTTATCTAGCGGGAGGTTCAATGAGCAGTTCTTC. Amino acids: CASSLSSGRFNEQFF. This rearrangement joins TRBV5-1 to TRBJ2-1; 11 bases map to TRBD2. The CDR3 is 15 amino acids. CDR1 and CDR2 from the germline V gene are SGHRS and YFSETQ. After removal of 2 bases from V and 6 bases from J, the junction contained 4 bases not matched to a gene.

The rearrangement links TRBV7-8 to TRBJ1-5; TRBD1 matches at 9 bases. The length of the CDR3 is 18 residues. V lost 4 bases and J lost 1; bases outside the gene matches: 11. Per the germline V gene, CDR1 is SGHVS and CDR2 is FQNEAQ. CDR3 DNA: TGTGCCAGCAGCTCGATCCCGGGACAGGGTAACAGCAATCAGCCCCAGCATTTT. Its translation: CASSSIPGQGNSNQPQHF.

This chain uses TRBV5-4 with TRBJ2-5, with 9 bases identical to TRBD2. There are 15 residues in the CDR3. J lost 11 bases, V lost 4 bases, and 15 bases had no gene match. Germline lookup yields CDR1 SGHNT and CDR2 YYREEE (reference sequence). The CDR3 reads CASSPRGERGAFQYF. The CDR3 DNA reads TGTGCCAGCAGCCCGAGGGGGGAGCGGGGGGCCTTTCAGTACTTC.

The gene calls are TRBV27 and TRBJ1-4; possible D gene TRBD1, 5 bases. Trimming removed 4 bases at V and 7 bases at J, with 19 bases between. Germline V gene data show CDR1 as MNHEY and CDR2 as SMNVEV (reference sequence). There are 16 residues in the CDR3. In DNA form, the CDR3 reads TGTGCCAGCAGTTCCCCCCCAGGGTCCGCAGTTGAAAAACTGTTTTTT. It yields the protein CASSSPPGSAVEKLFF.

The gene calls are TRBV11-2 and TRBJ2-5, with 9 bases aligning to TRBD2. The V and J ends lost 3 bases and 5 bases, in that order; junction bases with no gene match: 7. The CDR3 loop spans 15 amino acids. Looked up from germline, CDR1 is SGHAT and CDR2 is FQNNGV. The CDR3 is CASSLGGRAGETQYF. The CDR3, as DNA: TGTGCCAGCAGCTTGGGCGGGAGGGCCGGGGAGACCCAGTACTTC.

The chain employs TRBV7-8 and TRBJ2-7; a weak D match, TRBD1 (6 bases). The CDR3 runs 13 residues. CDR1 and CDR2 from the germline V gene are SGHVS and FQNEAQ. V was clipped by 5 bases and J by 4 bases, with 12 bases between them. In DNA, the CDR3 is TGTGCCAGCAGCCCAAAACAGGGTTACGAGCAGTACTTC. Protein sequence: CASSPKQGYEQYF. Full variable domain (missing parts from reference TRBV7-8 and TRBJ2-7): GAGVSQSPRYKVAKRGQDVALRCDPISGHVSLFWYQQALGQGPEFLTYFQNEAQLDKSGLPSDRFFAERPEGSVSTLKIQRTQQEDSAVYLCASSPKQGYEQYFGPGTRLTVT.

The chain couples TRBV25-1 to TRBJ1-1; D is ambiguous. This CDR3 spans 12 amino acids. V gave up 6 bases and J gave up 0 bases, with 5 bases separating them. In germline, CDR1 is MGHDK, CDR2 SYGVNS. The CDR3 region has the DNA TGTGCCAGCAGCGCGGTGAACACTGAAGCTTTCTTT. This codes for CASSAVNTEAFF.

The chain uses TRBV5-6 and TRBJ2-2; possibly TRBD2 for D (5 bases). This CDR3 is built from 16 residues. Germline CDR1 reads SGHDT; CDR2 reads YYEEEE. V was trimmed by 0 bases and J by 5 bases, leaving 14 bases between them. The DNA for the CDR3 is TGTGCCAGCAGCTTGGTTGAGGGTCTTGAGACCGGGGAGCTGTTTTTT. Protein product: CASSLVEGLETGELFF. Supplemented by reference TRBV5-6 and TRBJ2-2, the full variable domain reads DAGVTQSPTHLIKTRGQQVTLRCSPKSGHDTVSWYQQALGQGPQFIFQYYEEEERQRGNFPDRFSGHQFPNYSSELNVNALLLGDSALYLCASSLVEGLETGELFFGEGSRLTVL.

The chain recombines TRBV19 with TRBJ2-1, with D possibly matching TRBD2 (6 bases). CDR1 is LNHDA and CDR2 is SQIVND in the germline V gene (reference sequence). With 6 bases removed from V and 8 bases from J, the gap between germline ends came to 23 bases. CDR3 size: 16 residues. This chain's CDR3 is CASSGSGPYLIDEQFF. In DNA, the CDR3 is TGTGCCAGTAGCGGGAGTGGTCCTTACCTGATCGATGAGCAGTTCTTC.

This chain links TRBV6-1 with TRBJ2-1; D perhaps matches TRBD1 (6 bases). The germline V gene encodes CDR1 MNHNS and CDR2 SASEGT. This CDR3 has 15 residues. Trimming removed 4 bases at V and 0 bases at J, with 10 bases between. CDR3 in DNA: TGTGCCAGCAGTGGACAGGCCACCTCCTACAATGAGCAGTTCTTC. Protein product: CASSGQATSYNEQFF.

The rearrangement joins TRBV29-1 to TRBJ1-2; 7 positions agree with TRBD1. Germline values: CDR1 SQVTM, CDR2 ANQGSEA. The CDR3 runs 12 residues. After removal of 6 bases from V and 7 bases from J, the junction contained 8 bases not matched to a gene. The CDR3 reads CSVGDRVIGYTF. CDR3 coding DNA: TGCAGCGTAGGAGACAGGGTCATTGGCTACACCTTC.